These 30 T cell receptor beta chains were sequenced from one sample in a study of human T cells and chemical hapten exposure. Each CDR3 protein is one row after TCRdb ran MiXCR on the RACE reads. Here the sample spans some 350,000 distinct CDR3 sequences, approximately 6.9% being singletons. Noted time point: patch test 1, 2 weeks after DPC sensitization. Specified treatment: therapeutic diphenylcyclopropenone sensitization with weekly scalp DPC. The sequences come from whole blood, collected in connection with sensitization to the hapten diphenylcyclopropenone (DPC). The receptor source for this set is a woman between 18 and 29 years old with alopecia areata. Some clones in this sample may be carry-over from other donors' samples.

This clonotype occurred a few times. This chain uses TRBV12-3 or TRBV12-4 with TRBJ1-2; a weak D match, TRBD1 (5 bases). Trimming removed 6 bases from V and 8 bases from J, with 16 bases in between. The CDR3 spans 13 residues. The CDR3 sequence: CASSRGAGRGYTF. In DNA form, the CDR3 reads TGTGCCAGCAGCCGAGGGGCAGGGCGAGGCTACACCTTC.

There are a few counts of this clonotype. V gene TRBV7-2 combines with J gene TRBJ1-2; D perhaps matches TRBD1 (6 bases). CDR3 length: 17 residues. Germline values: CDR1 SGHTA, CDR2 FQGNSA. Trimming took 2 bases from V and 4 from J, leaving 20 bases between them. The CDR3: CASSLRVGGATGYGYTF. DNA for the CDR3: TGTGCCAGCAGCTTAAGGGTCGGGGGCGCAACTGGCTATGGCTACACCTTC. Full variable domain (remainder filled in from reference TRBV7-2 and TRBJ1-2): GAGVSQSPSNKVTEKGKDVELRCDPISGHTALYWYRQSLGQGLEFLIYFQGNSAPDKSGLPSDRFSAERTGGSVSTLTIQRTQQEDSAVYLCASSLRVGGATGYGYTFGSGTRLTVV.

The J gene is TRBJ2-7, the V gene TRBV18, with D uncertain. CDR1 KGHSH and CDR2 LQKENI come from the germline V gene. The CDR3 covers 13 residues. V lost 6 bases, J lost 3 bases, and 12 bases lay in between. The CDR3 is CASSPARLYEQYF. The DNA for the CDR3 is TGTGCCAGCTCCCCGGCCCGACTCTACGAGCAGTACTTC.

This clonotype was counted a few times. The gene calls are TRBV7-2 and TRBJ2-7; 8 nucleotides match TRBD1. The germline V gene encodes CDR1 SGHTA and CDR2 FQGNSA. The J segment lost 2 bases and the V segment lost 5 bases, leaving 11 bases of the junction unmatched. The CDR3 is 16 residues long. The CDR3 protein is CASSPTSGGLTYEQYF. CDR3 bases: TGTGCCAGCAGCCCGACCTCAGGGGGCCTGACCTACGAGCAGTACTTC.

This clonotype came up a few times. The chain is built from TRBV4-1 and TRBJ2-5; TRBD2 matches at 8 bases. The germline gives CDR1 MGHRA, CDR2 YSYEKL. Unmatched junction bases numbered 6, after V lost 4 bases and J lost 5 bases. CDR3 length: 14 amino acids. The CDR3 nucleotides are TGCGCCAGCAGCCCTCGGGAGGGCAGGGAGACCCAGTACTTC. It encodes CASSPREGRETQYF.

This clonotype was picked up a small number of times. The chain recombines TRBV6-6 with TRBJ1-2, with 7 bases lining up with TRBD1. The CDR3 totals 16 residues. The ends lost 1 base at V and 2 bases at J; junction bases unmatched: 7. CDR1 is MNHNY, CDR2 SVGAGI, per germline (reference sequence). The CDR3 spells CASSYYPDRENYGYTF. CDR3 in DNA: TGTGCCAGCAGTTACTATCCCGACAGGGAGAACTATGGCTACACCTTC.

This clonotype was seen more than once but under ten times. This sequence joins TRBV6-2 or TRBV6-3 and TRBJ1-1, with D unresolved. Looked up from germline, CDR1 is MNHEY and CDR2 is SVGEGT. Trimming stripped 7 bases from V and 0 bases from J, with 9 bases between. The CDR3 consists of 13 residues. The CDR3 bases are TGTGCCAGCACAGGAAAGATGAACACTGAAGCTTTCTTT. Protein: CASTGKMNTEAFF.

This clonotype has a count of ten or more. The chain uses TRBV4-1 and TRBJ2-7; TRBD1 is a possible D gene (6 bases). The CDR3 runs 14 residues. The germline CDR1 and CDR2 sequences are MGHRA and YSYEKL. Between the trimmed V and J ends, which lost 0 bases and 3 bases, there was a span of 9 bases. The CDR3 region has the DNA TGCGCCAGCAGCCAAGACCCAGGGGTCTACGAGCAGTACTTC. Translated: CASSQDPGVYEQYF.

The V and J genes are TRBV28 and TRBJ2-3; possibly TRBD1 for D (6 bases). Trimming took off 2 bases at V and 4 bases at J, with 16 bases between the two ends. The germline V gene encodes CDR1 MDHEN and CDR2 SYDVKM. This CDR3 is built from 16 residues. The CDR3 reads CASSLRGTSRADTQYF. The CDR3 DNA reads as TGTGCCAGCAGTTTAAGGGGGACCTCACGGGCAGATACGCAGTATTTT.

Many counts were recorded for this clonotype. The rearrangement links TRBV12-3 or TRBV12-4 to TRBJ1-5; D unresolved. V was cut by 5 bases and J by 2 bases, with 4 bases left in between. The CDR3 length is 12 residues. CDR3 in amino acids: CASSRRNQPQHF. CDR3 nucleotides: TGTGCCAGCAGTCGCCGCAATCAGCCCCAGCATTTT.

The chain is built from TRBV12-3 or TRBV12-4 and TRBJ1-5; D is possibly TRBD1 (6 bases). V lost 6 bases, J lost 3 bases, and 12 bases lay in between. The CDR3 is 14 amino acids. The CDR3, as DNA: TGTGCCAGCAGCGGAACAGGGTACAATCAGCCCCAGCATTTT. Translated, it gives CASSGTGYNQPQHF.

This clonotype appeared many times. J is TRBJ2-5 and V is TRBV5-1, with 11 bases lining up with TRBD1. J gave up 7 bases and V 3 bases, and 11 bases lay outside the gene matches. CDR3 length: 16 amino acids. Per germline, CDR1 SGHRS and CDR2 YFSETQ. The CDR3 DNA reads TGCGCCAGCAGCTCCGGACAGGGGGCGGTCGCTGGGACCCAGTACTTC. Translating gives CASSSGQGAVAGTQYF.

This clonotype turned up a few times. The chain employs TRBV20-1 and TRBJ2-7, with unresolved D. Trimming stripped 4 bases from V and 2 bases from J, with 12 bases between. Germline V gene sequence: CDR1 DFQATT, CDR2 SNEGSKA (reference sequence). The CDR3 contains 13 residues. CDR3 nucleotides: TGCAGTGCTACACATATTGATGCCTACGAGCAGTACTTC. Protein sequence: CSATHIDAYEQYF.

This clonotype appeared a few times. DNA of the CDR3: TGTGCCATCAGTGACGAGGGGCCGATCATGAACACTGAAGCTTTCTTT. Its translation: CAISDEGPIMNTEAFF. This chain connects TRBV10-3 to TRBJ1-1, with D perhaps matching TRBD1 (5 bases). Germline V gene data show CDR1 as ENHRY and CDR2 as SYGVKD. Between the trimmed V and J ends, which lost 3 bases and 0 bases, there was a span of 14 bases. The CDR3 contains 16 residues.

This clonotype was counted at least ten times. The CDR3 DNA sequence: TGCAGCGTCCGGACAGGGGGCTTCGCAGATACGCAGTATTTT. Its translation: CSVRTGGFADTQYF. V and J are TRBV29-1 and TRBJ2-3; 11 nucleotides line up with TRBD1. The CDR3 spans 14 residues. Germline lookup yields CDR1 SQVTM and CDR2 ANQGSEA. After removal of 6 bases from V and 4 bases from J, the junction contained 6 bases not matched to a gene.

This clonotype was counted only a few times. The chain uses TRBV12-3 or TRBV12-4 and TRBJ1-1, with 7 bases lining up with TRBD1. The CDR3 is 14 residues long. Germline trimming cut 4 bases from V and 3 bases from J; bases unmatched to any gene: 5. CDR3 in amino acids: CASSSTGMDTEAFF. The DNA for the CDR3 is TGTGCCAGCAGTTCGACAGGGATGGACACTGAAGCTTTCTTT.

The table lists this clonotype with a few counts. The V and J genes are TRBV2 and TRBJ1-2, with D hard to call. The germline CDR1 and CDR2 sequences are SNHLY and FYNNEI. The V end lost 1 base, the J end lost 0 bases, and 12 bases lay between the germline ends. The CDR3 spans 16 residues. CDR3 sequence reads: CASSEVKILTNYGYTF. The DNA of the CDR3 is TGTGCCAGCAGTGAAGTTAAGATCCTAACTAACTATGGCTACACCTTC.

The V gene is TRBV7-2, the J gene TRBJ1-1; TRBD1 might be the D (6 bases). Trimming cost V 8 bases and J 0 bases, with 10 bases left between them. The CDR3 contains 13 residues. Germline V gene lookup returns CDR1 SGHTA and CDR2 FQGNSA. The DNA for the CDR3 is TGTGCCAGCCGACAGGAACTGAACACTGAAGCTTTCTTT. Protein: CASRQELNTEAFF.

This clonotype showed up many times. V usage is TRBV2 and J usage is TRBJ1-1, with TRBD1 as a possible D gene (5 bases). The CDR3 is 11 amino acids. Deletions cut 9 bases from V and 1 base from J, with 6 bases between. CDR1 SNHLY and CDR2 FYNNEI come from the germline V gene. The CDR3 loop reads CASGGNTEAFF. In DNA form, the CDR3 reads TGTGCCAGTGGGGGGAACACTGAAGCTTTCTTT.

This clonotype was counted only a few times. The chain recombines TRBV4-1 with TRBJ1-5, with D unresolved. Germline V gene lookup returns CDR1 MGHRA and CDR2 YSYEKL. The CDR3 extends over 13 amino acids. Trimming stripped 4 bases from V and 6 bases from J, with 10 bases between. The CDR3: CASSLSKGQPQHF. The DNA for the CDR3 is TGCGCCAGCAGCCTCTCTAAGGGTCAGCCCCAGCATTTT.

This clonotype came up a few times. V gene TRBV11-2 combines with J gene TRBJ2-1; possible D gene TRBD2, 6 bases. Germline V CDR1 and CDR2: SGHAT, FQNNGV. Trimming took 6 bases from V and 3 from J, leaving 18 bases between them. This CDR3 region has 16 residues. This CDR3 is CASSSTGAGGYNEQFF. The CDR3, as DNA: TGTGCCAGCAGTTCCACTGGAGCGGGTGGCTACAATGAGCAGTTCTTC.

The V call is TRBV7-8, the J call TRBJ2-3, with 7 bases fitting TRBD2. The CDR3 extends over 17 amino acids. The junction had 7 bases not matched to a gene; V was cut back by 1 base and J by 0 bases. Germline-derived CDR1 and CDR2 are SGHVS and FQNEAQ. CDR3 nucleotide sequence: TGTGCCAGCAGCTTAGACGGGGGGATACTAAGCACAGATACGCAGTATTTT. Translation: CASSLDGGILSTDTQYF.

The sample holds many counts of this clonotype. This chain joins TRBV6-5 and TRBJ2-5; 12 positions agree with TRBD2. The CDR3 is made up of 16 amino acids. Looked up from germline, CDR1 is MNHEY and CDR2 is SVGAGI. The junction had 8 bases not matched to a gene; V was cut back by 5 bases and J by 4 bases. The CDR3, as DNA: TGTGCCAGCAGTAAACCTAGCGGGGGGGACCCAGAGACCCAGTACTTC. It is translated as CASSKPSGGDPETQYF.

In its sample, this clonotype was seen many times. The gene calls are TRBV2 and TRBJ1-4; D is undetermined. The ends were cut back, 5 bases at V and 8 bases at J, with 9 bases in the middle. The V gene's germline CDR1 is SNHLY and CDR2 FYNNEI. This CDR3 is 12 amino acids long. The CDR3 DNA is TGTGCCAGCAGTATATCAAGGGAAAAACTGTTTTTT. Encoded protein: CASSISREKLFF.

This clonotype showed up many times. V gene TRBV6-2 or TRBV6-3 combines with J gene TRBJ2-5, with D maybe TRBD2 (5 bases). This CDR3 spans 13 amino acids. Germline CDR1 is MNHEY and CDR2 is SVGEGT. The V and J ends lost 4 bases and 4 bases respectively, with 10 bases between them. The CDR3 DNA follows: TGTGCCAGCAGTTGGGAGAACGCAGAGACCCAGTACTTC. Amino acids: CASSWENAETQYF.

In this sample, this clonotype turned up many times. The rearrangement joins TRBV4-2 to TRBJ2-7; 14 nucleotides line up with TRBD2. Germline assignment: CDR1 LGHNA and CDR2 YNFKEQ. V was pared by 5 bases and J by 7 bases, with 4 bases of the junction left unmatched. This CDR3 is built from 14 residues. The CDR3 reads CASSMTSGGEEQYF. The CDR3 DNA sequence: TGTGCCAGCAGCATGACTAGCGGGGGGGAAGAGCAGTACTTC.

This clonotype was observed a handful of times. This chain connects TRBV3-1 to TRBJ2-3, with a possible D match to TRBD1 (6 bases). V was shortened by 0 bases and J by 3 bases, with 10 bases between the two germline ends. Germline V gene data show CDR1 as LGHDT and CDR2 as YNNKEL (reference sequence). This CDR3 has 15 residues. The CDR3 sequence: CASSQDPGTTDTQYF. CDR3 DNA: TGTGCCAGCAGCCAAGATCCGGGGACAACAGATACGCAGTATTTT.

V is TRBV11-2 and J is TRBJ2-2, with 13 bases aligning to TRBD2. There are 20 residues in the CDR3. Looked up from germline, CDR1 is SGHAT and CDR2 is FQNNGV. With V trimmed by 5 bases and J by 7 bases, 19 bases remained unmatched. The DNA for the CDR3 is TGTGCCAGCAGCACTCTGGGACTAGCGGGGATTCTCAGCCGGGGCGGGGAGCTGTTTTTT. Its protein product is CASSTLGLAGILSRGGELFF.

The chain combines TRBV6-2 or TRBV6-3 with TRBJ2-6; no clear D. Germline values: CDR1 MNHEY, CDR2 SVGEGT. V was clipped by 6 bases and J by 2 bases, with 5 bases between them. This CDR3 contains 13 residues. CDR3 coding DNA: TGTGCCAGCAGCGGCGCTGGGGCCAACGTCCTGACTTTC. Encoded protein: CASSGAGANVLTF.

This clonotype was counted many times. The gene calls are TRBV5-1 and TRBJ1-2; a weak D match, TRBD1 (5 bases). The CDR3 has 13 residues. V shed 5 bases and J shed 1 base, with 9 bases lying between them. Germline V gene data show CDR1 as SGHRS and CDR2 as YFSETQ. DNA of the CDR3: TGCGCCAGCAGGGGGGACGTTAACTATGGCTACACCTTC. As protein: CASRGDVNYGYTF.